This TCR beta chain was identified in a study of T cell responses to AZD1222 COVID-19 vaccine. Clones were read by immunoSEQ multiplex PCR, and TCRdb kept only the in-frame ones, dropping some. This table lists 150,000 or so clones. Germline V gives CDR1 SGDLS, CDR2 YYNGEE. Trimming cost V 4 bases and J 4 bases; bases outside gene matches: 12. The CDR3 extends over 16 amino acids. Sequenced: peripheral blood. This clonotype was obtained from an adult in good health. The genes are TRBV9 and TRBJ1-2, with 8 bases that match TRBD1. CDR3 region: CASSPGGAGGPYGYTF. CDR3 in DNA: TGTGCCAGCAGCCCCGGGGGGGCAGGGGGCCCCTATGGCTACACCTTC.